Listed below are T cell receptor beta chains from one sample, sequenced in a study of blood T cell repertoires in COVID-19. TCRdb's copy holds only in-frame clones and misses some; the assay was immunoSEQ multiplex PCR. The sample contains 180,000 or so clones, 86% of which appear only once. Sequencing was performed on peripheral blood. Receptors were obtained from a woman at least 80 years old in a cohort sampled during active or convalescent COVID-19. The CDR3 runs from the conserved cysteine through the conserved F or W. Size values are once, few and many counts, or a class for expanded clones, and some rows have none.

j_call clone_size v_call cdr3_aa
TRBJ2-7 - TRBV28 CASSFLAYEQYF
TRBJ2-5 - TRBV28 CASSSPYGSRGESETQYF
TRBJ1-5 - TRBV24-1 CATSGGQGFNQPQHF
TRBJ2-7 - TRBV29-1 CSVGGQGYEQYF
TRBJ1-2 - TRBV20-1 CSASPGTRYGYTF
TRBJ2-7 - TRBV10-3 CAVSGGRGYEQYF
TRBJ1-6 once TRBV7-9 CASSGEDRSSYNSPLHF
TRBJ1-2 once TRBV28 CASSLHRGHYGYTF
TRBJ1-2 - TRBV6-6 CASSYPGESNYGYTF
TRBJ2-3 - TRBV7-9 CASSLVNKVWATDTQYF
TRBJ2-7 - TRBV10-3 CAISGTVGSYEQYF
TRBJ2-1 few TRBV7-9 CASSFGLAGEPYNEQFF
TRBJ1-1 - TRBV2 CASRELTEAFF
TRBJ1-5 - TRBV18 CASSLGQLYSNQPQHF
TRBJ1-1 - TRBV3-1/TRBV3-2 CVSSYDRGNTEAFF
TRBJ2-1 - TRBV11-3 CASSLGRSSGRANEQFF
TRBJ2-3 few TRBV5-1 CASSWGRGAITDTQYF
TRBJ2-5 - TRBV20-1 CSGLAGETQYF